The 25 T cell receptor beta chains in this list originate from one sample, sequenced in a study of identical twins. Using its own MiXCR run on the 5' RACE reads, TCRdb lists one record per CDR3 protein. The sample carries 1.5 million to 2 million distinct CDR3 sequences, about 30% recorded once. What was sequenced was cord blood. These receptors were obtained from a newborn girl in good health.

This clonotype was recorded a few times. This chain joins TRBV7-2 and TRBJ2-3; D might be TRBD1 or TRBD2, each matching 5 bases. V lost 3 bases and J lost 4, with 11 bases in between. Germline V gene lookup returns CDR1 SGHTA and CDR2 FQGNSA. There are 14 residues in the CDR3. CDR3 in amino acids: CASSFGARADTQYF. CDR3 in DNA: TGTGCCAGCAGCTTCGGGGCTAGAGCAGATACGCAGTATTTT.

The chain links TRBV28 to TRBJ2-2; no definite D call. CDR3 length: 12 amino acids. Germline V gene lookup returns CDR1 MDHEN and CDR2 SYDVKM. The ends were cut back, 10 bases at V and 7 bases at J, with 13 bases in the middle. In DNA, the CDR3 is TGTGCCACAAGAGAAAGGAGCGGGGAGCTGTTTTTT. It yields the protein CATRERSGELFF.

This clonotype was observed a few times. V and J are TRBV20-1 and TRBJ2-3, with D perhaps matching TRBD1 or TRBD2 (5 bases each). The CDR3 is made up of 16 amino acids. Germline V lookup: CDR1 DFQATT, CDR2 SNEGSKA (reference sequence). Between the trimmed V and J ends, which lost 6 bases and 4 bases, there was a span of 23 bases. CDR3 region: CSANAPGQGDPDTQYF. In nucleotides, the CDR3 is TGCAGTGCCAACGCCCCGGGGCAGGGAGACCCAGATACGCAGTATTTT.

This clonotype was detected only a few times. The chain joins TRBV2 to TRBJ2-6; 7 nucleotides match TRBD1. The J segment lost 3 bases and the V segment lost 7 bases, leaving 9 bases of the junction unmatched. This CDR3 comprises 16 residues. Looked up from germline, CDR1 is SNHLY and CDR2 is FYNNEI. The CDR3 DNA reads as TGTGCCAGCACGAAGCACACAGGGGATGGGGCCAACGTCCTGACTTTC. This encodes CASTKHTGDGANVLTF.

The chain combines TRBV7-9 with TRBJ2-3; 12 bases match TRBD2. Trimming removed 4 bases from V and 0 bases from J; junction bases left unmatched: 8. Germline V gives CDR1 SEHNR, CDR2 FQNEAQ (reference sequence). This CDR3 is 18 amino acids long. The CDR3 nucleotides read TGTGCCAGCAGCTCTTGGACTAGCGGGACCATTAGCACAGATACGCAGTATTTT. Translated, it gives CASSSWTSGTISTDTQYF.

The chain uses TRBV9 and TRBJ1-2; D call uncertain. CDR3 length equals 13 residues. Looked up from germline, CDR1 is SGDLS and CDR2 is YYNGEE. Trimming shortened V by 3 bases and J by 1 base, and 7 bases separated the two germline ends. The CDR3 reads CASSDNYNYGYTF. The CDR3 nucleotides are TGTGCCAGCAGCGATAATTATAACTATGGCTACACCTTC.

This clonotype appeared a few times. This chain uses TRBV7-9 with TRBJ2-3; TRBD1 or TRBD2 may be the D gene (5 bases each). The V and J ends lost 7 bases and 1 base respectively, with 9 bases between them. CDR1 and CDR2 from the germline V gene are SEHNR and FQNEAQ (reference sequence). The CDR3 is made up of 13 amino acids. In DNA form, the CDR3 reads TGTGCCAGCATCCAGGGAGGCACAGATACGCAGTATTTT. Protein sequence: CASIQGGTDTQYF.

This clonotype was detected a few times. The V call is TRBV4-2, the J call TRBJ1-6; 9 bases fit TRBD1. Trimming cost V 3 bases and J 8 bases; bases outside gene matches: 5. The CDR3 covers 15 residues. Per the germline V gene, CDR1 is LGHNA and CDR2 is YNFKEQ. CDR3 amino acids: CASSQRTGVDSPLHF. CDR3 sequence (DNA): TGTGCCAGCAGCCAGAGGACAGGGGTGGATTCACCCCTCCACTTT.

This clonotype was picked up a small number of times. The chain carries TRBV3-1 and TRBJ2-1, with D unresolved. CDR3 length: 14 amino acids. Germline loops: CDR1 LGHDT, CDR2 YNNKEL (reference sequence). The V end lost 4 bases, the J end lost 1 base, and 8 bases lay between the germline ends. The CDR3, as DNA: TGTGCCAGCAGCCTGACACCTTCCTACAATGAGCAGTTCTTC. Encoded protein: CASSLTPSYNEQFF.

This clonotype was observed a handful of times. The chain recombines TRBV29-1 with TRBJ2-5; 7 bases line up with TRBD2. The CDR3 has 13 amino acids. Germline V gene sequence: CDR1 SQVTM, CDR2 ANQGSEA. Trimming at V came to 4 bases and at J to 5 bases, leaving 7 bases not matched to a gene. CDR3 loop: CSVVGGGLETQYF. In nucleotides, the CDR3 is TGCAGCGTTGTTGGCGGGGGATTGGAGACCCAGTACTTC.

This clonotype was recorded a few times. The chain combines TRBV5-1 with TRBJ2-3; 16 bases map to TRBD2. V lost 1 base, J lost 2 bases, and 4 bases stayed unmatched. Germline values: CDR1 SGHRS, CDR2 YFSETQ. CDR3 length: 18 residues. The CDR3: CASSLRGTSGRATDTQYF. The DNA of the CDR3 is TGCGCCAGCAGCTTGAGAGGGACTAGCGGGAGGGCCACAGATACGCAGTATTTT.

This chain joins TRBV5-1 and TRBJ2-1, with 10 positions matching TRBD1. Trimming removed 1 base from V and 6 bases from J; junction bases left unmatched: 4. Per germline, CDR1 SGHRS and CDR2 YFSETQ. The CDR3 is made up of 15 amino acids. CDR3 residues: CASSLRTGGGNEQFF. CDR3 DNA sequence: TGCGCCAGCAGCTTGAGGACAGGGGGTGGCAATGAGCAGTTCTTC.

A remark on this clonotype: A much larger clone differs by one base, so this may be a read error. The J gene is TRBJ2-7, the V gene TRBV12-3 or TRBV12-4; D possibly corresponds to TRBD1 (6 bases). Trimming left V 3 bases short and J 10 bases short, with 19 bases between. The CDR3 is made up of 14 amino acids. The DNA for the CDR3 is TGTGCCAGCAGTTTTCGGACAGCACAAGAGTCCCAGTACTTC. This codes for CASSFRTAQESQYF.

The rearrangement links TRBV6-6 to TRBJ2-7; TRBD1 matches at 12 bases. Germline-derived CDR1 and CDR2 are MNHNY and SVGAGI (reference sequence). After removal of 6 bases from V and 5 bases from J, the junction contained 11 bases not matched to a gene. This CDR3 has 16 residues. This chain's CDR3 is CASSIKGTGGRNEQYF. Written as DNA, the CDR3 is TGTGCCAGCAGCATCAAAGGGACAGGGGGCCGAAACGAGCAGTACTTC.

This clonotype was counted between two and nine times. In DNA form, the CDR3 reads TGCGCCAGCAGCTTGGGGGCTGGTAAGATGATCAGCTCCTACGAGCAGTACTTC. It translates to CASSLGAGKMISSYEQYF. The chain recombines TRBV5-1 with TRBJ2-7; D call uncertain. Germline CDR1 is SGHRS and CDR2 is YFSETQ. Trimming stripped 0 bases from V and 0 bases from J, with 19 bases between. The length of the CDR3 is 18 residues.

The table lists this clonotype with a few counts. The chain couples TRBV10-3 to TRBJ2-5; 12 bases line up with TRBD2. The V and J ends lost 10 bases and 6 bases, in that order; junction bases with no gene match: 9. CDR1 ENHRY and CDR2 SYGVKD come from the germline V gene. The CDR3 runs 14 residues. The CDR3 loop is CATRGTSGLKTQYF. The DNA of the CDR3 is TGTGCCACCAGGGGGACTAGCGGGTTGAAGACCCAGTACTTC.

The rearrangement links TRBV4-1 to TRBJ1-6; TRBD1 matches 7 bases. This CDR3 comprises 15 residues. Per germline, CDR1 MGHRA and CDR2 YSYEKL. Unmatched junction bases numbered 3, after V lost 0 bases and J lost 7 bases. For the CDR3, the DNA is TGCGCCAGCAGCCAAGACAGGGGGAGGAATTCACCCCTCCACTTT. It translates to CASSQDRGRNSPLHF.

This clonotype came up a few times. The J gene is TRBJ2-3, the V gene TRBV5-1, with TRBD1 matching over 7 bases. This CDR3 is 15 amino acids long. From germline, CDR1 is SGHRS and CDR2 YFSETQ. Trimming at V came to 4 bases and at J to 2 bases, leaving 7 bases not matched to a gene. The CDR3 protein is CASSLRDSFTDTQYF. Here the CDR3 DNA reads TGCGCCAGCAGCCTCCGGGACAGCTTCACAGATACGCAGTATTTT.

The gene calls are TRBV3-1 and TRBJ1-5; the D is unclear. V lost 4 bases and J 1 base, leaving 11 bases between the germline ends. Germline V lookup: CDR1 LGHDT, CDR2 YNNKEL (reference sequence). The CDR3 runs 15 residues. The CDR3 protein is CASSPGPSSNQPQHF. CDR3 coding DNA: TGTGCCAGCAGCCCAGGACCCAGCAGCAATCAGCCCCAGCATTTT.

This clonotype occurred a few times. The rearrangement links TRBV4-2 to TRBJ2-4, with D possibly TRBD1 on 6 matching bases. This CDR3 is 18 amino acids long. In germline, CDR1 is LGHNA, CDR2 YNFKEQ. Trimming left V 2 bases short and J 1 base short, with 18 bases between. This CDR3 is CASSQSPSTGGAKNIQYF. CDR3 bases: TGTGCCAGCAGCCAAAGCCCCTCGACAGGCGGGGCCAAAAACATTCAGTACTTC.

V and J are TRBV4-2 and TRBJ1-5; 8 nucleotides align to TRBD1. The CDR3 sequence is 17 residues long. V shed 2 bases, J shed 5 bases, and the junction held 11 bases outside the gene matches. CDR1 and CDR2 from the germline V gene are LGHNA and YNFKEQ. The CDR3 spells CASSQTTDREDHQPQHF. The CDR3 region has the DNA TGTGCCAGCAGCCAAACCACGGACAGGGAGGATCATCAGCCCCAGCATTTT.

J is TRBJ2-1 and V is TRBV5-6; 7 positions agree with TRBD2. V shed 2 bases and J 8 bases; nucleotides not matched to a gene: 4. Per germline, CDR1 SGHDT and CDR2 YYEEEE. This CDR3 has 13 amino acids. In DNA, the CDR3 is TGTGCCAGCAGCTTCGGGGGGAGGGATGAGCAGTTCTTC. This sequence encodes CASSFGGRDEQFF.

This clonotype was counted at least ten times. The chain is built from TRBV20-1 and TRBJ2-1; D uncertain. Germline CDR1 DFQATT, CDR2 SNEGSKA (reference sequence). V dropped 0 bases and J dropped 7 bases, with 7 bases sitting between them. This CDR3 is built from 12 residues. This CDR3 is CSARDWINEQFF. The CDR3 nucleotides read TGCAGTGCTAGAGATTGGATTAATGAGCAGTTCTTC.

V gene TRBV7-8 combines with J gene TRBJ2-2, with D possibly matching TRBD1 (5 bases). The CDR3 runs 18 residues. Per the germline V gene, CDR1 is SGHVS and CDR2 is FQNEAQ. Trimming shortened V by 6 bases and J by 3 bases, and 23 bases separated the two germline ends. The CDR3 nucleotides are TGTGCCAGCAGATTCTCCGACAGACGTAAAGAACACACCGGGGAGCTGTTTTTT. Amino acids: CASRFSDRRKEHTGELFF.

This clonotype occurred a few times. The J gene is TRBJ2-3, the V gene TRBV19; D not resolved. CDR1 and CDR2 from the germline V gene are LNHDA and SQIVND (reference sequence). The V end lost 3 bases, the J end lost 1 base, and 14 bases lay between the germline ends. The CDR3 spans 16 residues. The CDR3 nucleotides read TGTGCCAGTAGTATCGCTAGGCTTTTCGGCACAGATACGCAGTATTTT. Its translation: CASSIARLFGTDTQYF.